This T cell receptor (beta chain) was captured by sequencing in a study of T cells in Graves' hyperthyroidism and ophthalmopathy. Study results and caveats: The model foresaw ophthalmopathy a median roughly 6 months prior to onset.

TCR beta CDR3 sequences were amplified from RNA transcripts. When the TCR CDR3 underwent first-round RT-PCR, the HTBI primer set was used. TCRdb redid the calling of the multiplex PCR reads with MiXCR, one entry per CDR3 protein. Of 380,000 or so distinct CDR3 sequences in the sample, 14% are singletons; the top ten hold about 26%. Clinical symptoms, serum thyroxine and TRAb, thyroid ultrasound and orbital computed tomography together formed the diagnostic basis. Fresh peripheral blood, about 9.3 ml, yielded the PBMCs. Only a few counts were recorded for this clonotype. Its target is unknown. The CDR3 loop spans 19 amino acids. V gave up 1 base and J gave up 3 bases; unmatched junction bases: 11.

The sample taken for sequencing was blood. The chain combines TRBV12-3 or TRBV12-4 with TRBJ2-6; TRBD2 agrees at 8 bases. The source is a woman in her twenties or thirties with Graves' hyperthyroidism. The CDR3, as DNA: TGTGCCAGCAGTTTAGTTCAAGCGGGAGTGAGGCGTGGGGCCAACGTCCTGACTTTC. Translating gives CASSLVQAGVRRGANVLTF.